This is a list of T cell receptor beta chains from one sample in a study of blood T cell repertoires in COVID-19. The repertoire was sequenced with immunoSEQ multiplex PCR; TCRdb's copy has only in-frame clones and lacks some. The sample holds roughly 60,000 clones; roughly 92% are singletons and the top ten take approximately 6.2%. The sample taken for sequencing was peripheral blood. The receptors were sampled from a human donor in a cohort sampled during active COVID-19. Each CDR3 is given with its conserved first and last residue. Each record gives: D gene, CDR3 length, clone size, J gene, V gene, CDR3 protein, CDR3 DNA. A D gene is named only where the DNA matches it firmly. Some rows mark clone size as missing; the rest say once, few, many or name a class of expanded clone.

d_call: TRBD2
cdr3_length: 16
clone_size: NA
j_call: TRBJ2-1
v_call: TRBV11-3
cdr3_aa: CASSPTSGGARHEQFF
cdr3_nt: TGTGCCAGCAGCCCGACTAGCGGGGGGGCCCGGCATGAGCAGTTCTTC

d_call: NA
cdr3_length: 13
clone_size: medium-sized
j_call: TRBJ1-5
v_call: TRBV7-2
cdr3_aa: CASSPNTNQPQHF
cdr3_nt: TGTGCCAGCAGCCCCAACACAAATCAGCCCCAGCATTTT

d_call: TRBD2
cdr3_length: 19
clone_size: NA
j_call: TRBJ2-2
v_call: TRBV4-1
cdr3_aa: CASSREVSLRAGDTGELFF
cdr3_nt: TGCGCCAGCAGCCGAGAGGTTTCTTTAAGAGCGGGGGACACCGGGGAGCTGTTTTTT

d_call: NA
cdr3_length: 13
clone_size: once
j_call: TRBJ1-1
v_call: TRBV28
cdr3_aa: CASSLKQNTEAFF
cdr3_nt: TGTGCCAGCAGTTTAAAACAGAACACTGAAGCTTTCTTT

d_call: TRBD1
cdr3_length: 12
clone_size: NA
j_call: TRBJ1-2
v_call: TRBV10-3
cdr3_aa: CAISDRGGGYTF
cdr3_nt: TGTGCCATCTCGGACAGGGGGGGCGGCTACACCTTC

d_call: NA
cdr3_length: 15
clone_size: NA
j_call: TRBJ2-1
v_call: TRBV7-2
cdr3_aa: CASRIGGSSYNEQFF
cdr3_nt: TGTGCCAGCAGGATTGGCGGTAGCTCCTACAATGAGCAGTTCTTC

d_call: TRBD2
cdr3_length: 15
clone_size: NA
j_call: TRBJ2-1
v_call: TRBV7-2
cdr3_aa: CASSLGRGGHNEQFF
cdr3_nt: TGTGCCAGCAGCTTAGGGCGGGGGGGACACAATGAGCAGTTCTTC

d_call: TRBD2
cdr3_length: 15
clone_size: NA
j_call: TRBJ2-3
v_call: TRBV27
cdr3_aa: CASSFGTSGTDTQYF
cdr3_nt: TGTGCCAGCAGTTTCGGGACTAGCGGCACAGATACGCAGTATTTT

d_call: TRBD2
cdr3_length: 13
clone_size: NA
j_call: TRBJ2-7
v_call: TRBV10-3
cdr3_aa: CATLSGVTYEQYF
cdr3_nt: TGTGCCACCCTCAGCGGGGTCACCTACGAGCAGTACTTC

d_call: TRBD1
cdr3_length: 14
clone_size: NA
j_call: TRBJ1-1
v_call: TRBV18
cdr3_aa: CASSPNRGNTEAFF
cdr3_nt: TGTGCCAGCTCACCAAACAGGGGTAACACTGAAGCTTTCTTT

d_call: NA
cdr3_length: 11
clone_size: NA
j_call: TRBJ2-1
v_call: TRBV12-3/TRBV12-4
cdr3_aa: CASRGDNEQFF
cdr3_nt: TGTGCCAGCCGGGGAGATAATGAGCAGTTCTTC

d_call: TRBD2
cdr3_length: 15
clone_size: NA
j_call: TRBJ2-1
v_call: TRBV7-2
cdr3_aa: CASFSGRGGYNEQFF
cdr3_nt: TGTGCCAGCTTTAGCGGGAGGGGGGGTTACAATGAGCAGTTCTTC

d_call: TRBD2
cdr3_length: 14
clone_size: NA
j_call: TRBJ2-5
v_call: TRBV18
cdr3_aa: CASATSGVIETQYF
cdr3_nt: TGTGCCAGCGCGACTAGCGGGGTAATAGAGACCCAGTACTTC

d_call: NA
cdr3_length: 13
clone_size: NA
j_call: TRBJ2-7
v_call: TRBV12-3/TRBV12-4
cdr3_aa: CASSALASYEQYF
cdr3_nt: TGTGCCAGCAGTGCCCTAGCGTCTTACGAGCAGTACTTC

d_call: NA
cdr3_length: 15
clone_size: NA
j_call: TRBJ2-5
v_call: TRBV7-8
cdr3_aa: CASSHPFGDQETQYF
cdr3_nt: TGTGCCAGCAGCCACCCTTTCGGGGACCAAGAGACCCAGTACTTC

d_call: TRBD1
cdr3_length: 16
clone_size: NA
j_call: TRBJ1-6
v_call: TRBV7-2
cdr3_aa: CASSAQGAGGNSPLHF
cdr3_nt: TGTGCCAGCAGCGCGCAGGGGGCGGGTGGTAATTCACCCCTCCACTTT

d_call: NA
cdr3_length: 16
clone_size: few
j_call: TRBJ1-6
v_call: TRBV3-1/TRBV3-2
cdr3_aa: CASSSTVTSYNSPLHF
cdr3_nt: TGTGCCAGCAGCTCAACAGTGACCTCCTATAATTCACCCCTCCACTTT

d_call: TRBD1
cdr3_length: 15
clone_size: NA
j_call: TRBJ1-2
v_call: TRBV5-8
cdr3_aa: CASSSGTGRNSGYTF
cdr3_nt: TGTGCCAGCAGCTCGGGGACAGGGAGGAATAGCGGCTACACCTTC

d_call: TRBD1
cdr3_length: 14
clone_size: NA
j_call: TRBJ2-7
v_call: TRBV5-1
cdr3_aa: CASSPGGSASEQYF
cdr3_nt: TGCGCCAGCAGCCCAGGGGGTTCAGCCTCCGAGCAGTACTTC

d_call: NA
cdr3_length: 14
clone_size: NA
j_call: TRBJ2-7
v_call: TRBV14
cdr3_aa: CASSQTDTSYEQYF
cdr3_nt: TGTGCCAGCAGCCAAACCGACACCTCCTACGAGCAGTACTTC

d_call: NA
cdr3_length: 16
clone_size: NA
j_call: TRBJ1-1
v_call: TRBV3-1/TRBV3-2
cdr3_aa: CASSQVRSTMNTEAFF
cdr3_nt: TGTGCCAGCAGCCAAGTTCGTAGCACCATGAACACTGAAGCTTTCTTT

d_call: NA
cdr3_length: 13
clone_size: few
j_call: TRBJ1-5
v_call: TRBV7-9
cdr3_aa: CASSLQGNQPQHF
cdr3_nt: TGTGCCAGCAGCCTCCAGGGCAATCAGCCCCAGCATTTT

d_call: NA
cdr3_length: 15
clone_size: few
j_call: TRBJ2-6
v_call: TRBV7-2
cdr3_aa: CATRGGGSGANVLTF
cdr3_nt: TGTGCCACAAGAGGTGGCGGCTCTGGGGCCAACGTCCTGACTTTC

d_call: NA
cdr3_length: 14
clone_size: NA
j_call: TRBJ1-5
v_call: TRBV6-2/TRBV6-3
cdr3_aa: CASSLIRGNQPQHF
cdr3_nt: TGTGCCAGCAGCCTAATCAGGGGAAATCAGCCCCAGCATTTT

d_call: TRBD2
cdr3_length: 13
clone_size: once
j_call: TRBJ2-1
v_call: TRBV11-3
cdr3_aa: CASSPGTSGTQFF
cdr3_nt: TGTGCCAGCAGCCCTGGGACTAGCGGGACTCAGTTCTTC